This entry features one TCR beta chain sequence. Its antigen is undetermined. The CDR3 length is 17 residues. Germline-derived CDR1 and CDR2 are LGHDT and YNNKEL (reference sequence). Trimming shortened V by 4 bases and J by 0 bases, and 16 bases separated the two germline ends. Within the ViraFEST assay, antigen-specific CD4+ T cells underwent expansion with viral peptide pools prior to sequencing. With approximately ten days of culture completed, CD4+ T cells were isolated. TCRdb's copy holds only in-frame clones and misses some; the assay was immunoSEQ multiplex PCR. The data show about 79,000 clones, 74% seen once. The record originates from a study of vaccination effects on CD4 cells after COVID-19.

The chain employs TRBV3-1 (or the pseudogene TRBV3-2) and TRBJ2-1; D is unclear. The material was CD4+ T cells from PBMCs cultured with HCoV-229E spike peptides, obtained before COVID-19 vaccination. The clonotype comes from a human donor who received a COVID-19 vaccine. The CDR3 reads CASSLYPLWSSYNEQFF. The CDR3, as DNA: TGTGCCAGCAGCCTATATCCCCTATGGAGCTCCTACAATGAGCAGTTCTTC.